The next 20 T cell receptor beta chains were all read from a single sample in a study of T cell responses to AZD1222 COVID-19 vaccine. Clones were read by immunoSEQ multiplex PCR, and TCRdb kept only the in-frame ones, dropping some. This sample has 150,000 to 180,000 clones; 75% to 90% occur once, and the top ten carry 5.5% to 8.5%. The specimen was peripheral blood, collected after recovery from COVID-19. The receptors here all came from an adult who had recovered from COVID-19.

The chain couples TRBV5-1 to TRBJ2-2, with 12 nucleotides matching TRBD2. Unmatched junction bases numbered 10, after V lost 5 bases and J lost 5 bases. The CDR3 has 17 residues. Looked up from germline, CDR1 is SGHRS and CDR2 is YFSETQ. The CDR3 loop is CASRGLAGTMGTGELFF. CDR3 in DNA: TGCGCCAGCAGGGGACTAGCGGGTACAATGGGTACCGGGGAGCTGTTTTTT.

The chain carries TRBV9 and TRBJ2-3; maybe TRBD1 (6 bases). The CDR3 is 16 amino acids. CDR1 and CDR2 (germline): SGDLS, YYNGEE. V lost 4 bases and J lost 3, with 18 bases in between. The CDR3 is CASSREEQGTTDTQYF. In DNA form, the CDR3 reads TGTGCCAGCAGCCGAGAGGAACAGGGCACTACAGATACGCAGTATTTT.

This clone was observed a single time. V and J are TRBV6-5 and TRBJ2-7; 10 positions agree with TRBD1. This CDR3 is built from 14 residues. Germline lookup yields CDR1 MNHEY and CDR2 SVGAGI. The V and J ends lost 5 bases and 8 bases, in that order; junction bases with no gene match: 9. CDR3 in DNA: TGTGCCAGCAGTCCCGCCGGGACAGGGGCCCAGCAGTACTTC. Protein: CASSPAGTGAQQYF.

The rearrangement uses TRBV6-1 and TRBJ2-3, with 7 bases aligning to TRBD2. V shed 3 bases and J 0 bases; nucleotides not matched to a gene: 12. This CDR3 is built from 18 residues. In germline, CDR1 is MNHNS, CDR2 SASEGT. The CDR3 region is CASSELVGGGDSTDTQYF. CDR3 DNA sequence: TGTGCCAGCAGTGAGCTCGTGGGTGGGGGGGACAGCACAGATACGCAGTATTTT.

The rearrangement joins TRBV9 to TRBJ2-1; 15 bases are a match to TRBD2. The CDR3 has 20 amino acids. The ends lost 0 bases at V and 1 base at J; junction bases unmatched: 8. Germline V lookup: CDR1 SGDLS, CDR2 YYNGEE. The CDR3 is CASSVGTSGRVGQSYNEQFF. The CDR3, as DNA: TGTGCCAGCAGCGTAGGGACTAGCGGGAGGGTAGGGCAATCCTACAATGAGCAGTTCTTC.

The gene calls are TRBV18 and TRBJ2-7; the D gene could be TRBD1 or TRBD2 (6 bases each). Per the germline V gene, CDR1 is KGHSH and CDR2 is LQKENI. Trimming left V 0 bases short and J 5 bases short, with 14 bases between. The CDR3 is 15 residues long. CDR3 sequence: CASSPPGRGGNEQYF. In DNA, the CDR3 is TGTGCCAGCTCACCACCGGGCAGGGGAGGAAACGAGCAGTACTTC. The full variable domain, in which reference TRBV18 and TRBJ2-7 provide the parts outside the CDR3, is NAGVMQNPRHLVRRRGQEARLRCSPMKGHSHVYWYRQLPEEGLKFMVYLQKENIIDESGMPKERFSAEFPKEGPSILRIQQVVRGDSAAYFCASSPPGRGGNEQYFGPGTRLTVT.

This chain links TRBV6-1 with TRBJ1-1; D remains unclear. The V end was cut by 2 bases, the J end by 6 bases, with 4 bases between. The CDR3 is made up of 11 amino acids. Germline CDR1 and CDR2: MNHNS and SASEGT. The CDR3 region is CASSELSEAFF. Written as DNA, the CDR3 is TGTGCCAGCAGTGAACTTTCTGAAGCTTTCTTT.

The chain carries TRBV27 and TRBJ2-3, with 9 bases lining up with TRBD2. Germline V lookup: CDR1 MNHEY, CDR2 SMNVEV (reference sequence). This CDR3 is built from 15 residues. V was clipped by 4 bases and J by 3 bases; unmatched bases: 5. CDR3 nucleotides: TGTGCCAGCAGTTCCCCTAGCGGGGAAACAGATACGCAGTATTTT. It is translated as CASSSPSGETDTQYF.

J is TRBJ1-1 and V is TRBV3-1 (or the pseudogene TRBV3-2); 12 nucleotides match TRBD1. There are 16 residues in the CDR3. After removal of 3 bases from V and 5 bases from J, the junction contained 7 bases not matched to a gene. Germline V gene data show CDR1 as LGHDT and CDR2 as YNNKEL (reference sequence). The CDR3 spells CASSHGTGGLSTEAFF. DNA for the CDR3: TGTGCCAGCAGCCATGGGACAGGGGGCTTGAGTACTGAAGCTTTCTTT.

The rearrangement uses TRBV27 and TRBJ1-1; D is unclear. Germline V CDR1 and CDR2: MNHEY, SMNVEV (reference sequence). This CDR3 is 17 amino acids long. V lost 0 bases and J lost 6, with 20 bases in between. The CDR3 loop reads CASSLSPTFRGTPEAFF. CDR3 in DNA: TGTGCCAGCAGTTTATCCCCGACTTTTCGTGGAACTCCTGAAGCTTTCTTT.

In nucleotides, the CDR3 is TGTGCCAGCAGCTCCGGGGGGCTAACCCAAGAGACCCAGTACTTC. It is translated as CASSSGGLTQETQYF. The J gene is TRBJ2-5, the V gene TRBV7-2, with TRBD2 as a possible D gene (7 bases). Germline V gene sequence: CDR1 SGHTA, CDR2 FQGNSA. Between the trimmed V and J ends, which lost 4 bases and 1 base, there was a span of 13 bases. CDR3 length equals 15 residues.

V and J are TRBV18 and TRBJ1-3; D remains unclear. Germline V gene sequence: CDR1 KGHSH, CDR2 LQKENI. The CDR3 is made up of 15 amino acids. V was pared by 0 bases and J by 0 bases, with 6 bases between. The CDR3 coding sequence is TGTGCCAGCTCACCACCGGGTTCCTCTGGAAACACCATATATTTT. Protein sequence: CASSPPGSSGNTIYF.

This clone was recorded once. The chain couples TRBV5-5 to TRBJ1-3; D not resolved. V was pared by 0 bases and J by 3 bases, with 10 bases between. Per germline, CDR1 SGHKS and CDR2 YYEKEE (reference sequence). The CDR3 contains 15 residues. CDR3 DNA: TGTGCCAGCAGCTTGGGGGGTTCCGGTGGAAACACCATATATTTT. Translating gives CASSLGGSGGNTIYF. Variable domain in full (rest from reference TRBV5-5 and TRBJ1-3): DAGVTQSPTHLIKTRGQQVTLRCSPISGHKSVSWYQQVLGQGPQFIFQYYEKEERGRGNFPDRFSARQFPNYSSELNVNALLLGDSALYLCASSLGGSGGNTIYFGEGSWLTVV.

This chain uses TRBV6-1 with TRBJ1-6, with D perhaps matching TRBD1 (6 bases). Trimming shortened V by 6 bases and J by 0 bases, and 18 bases separated the two germline ends. The CDR3 runs 18 residues. Germline V gene sequence: CDR1 MNHNS, CDR2 SASEGT. In DNA, the CDR3 is TGTGCCAGCAGGGAACATTTACAGGGTAGCTCCTATAATTCACCCCTCCACTTT. This encodes CASREHLQGSSYNSPLHF.

This clone has only one observation. The J gene is TRBJ1-1, the V gene TRBV27; possible D gene TRBD1, 5 bases. V lost 4 bases and J lost 1, with 10 bases in between. Germline values: CDR1 MNHEY, CDR2 SMNVEV (reference sequence). There are 14 residues in the CDR3. The CDR3 DNA reads as TGTGCCAGCAGTTCCCACGGGGCGAACACTGAAGCTTTCTTT. It encodes CASSSHGANTEAFF.

The V call is TRBV15, the J call TRBJ2-7; TRBD1 might be the D (5 bases). Germline values: CDR1 LNHNV, CDR2 YYDKDF (reference sequence). The CDR3 is 13 residues long. The V end was cut by 5 bases, the J end by 4 bases, with 12 bases between. The CDR3 DNA reads TGTGCCACCAGCCGTCGACAGTTATACGAGCAGTACTTC. It codes for CATSRRQLYEQYF.

About this clone: A read error may account for a junction end that differs from germline. This chain joins TRBV12-3 or TRBV12-4 and TRBJ1-3; 8 nucleotides align to TRBD1. This CDR3 is built from 11 residues. The DNA for the CDR3 is TGTGCCAGCAGTTTAGTGGACAGGGAGAGTTTT. Translating it yields CASSLVDRESF.

The genes are TRBV5-6 and TRBJ2-7; TRBD2 agrees at 13 bases. The V segment lost 1 base and the J segment 4 bases; nucleotides outside the gene matches: 8. The CDR3 has 17 amino acids. Germline V lookup: CDR1 SGHDT, CDR2 YYEEEE. CDR3 nucleotides: TGTGCCAGCAGCTTGATGGGTGTGGGACTAGCGGGGTACGAGCAGTACTTC. Protein: CASSLMGVGLAGYEQYF.

The rearrangement uses TRBV4-2 and TRBJ2-2; tentative D call: TRBD2 (7 bases). The CDR3 loop spans 17 amino acids. Trimming shortened V by 1 base and J by 5 bases, and 17 bases separated the two germline ends. Germline assignment: CDR1 LGHNA and CDR2 YNFKEQ. The CDR3 sequence: CASSQGKGGPRTGELFF. CDR3 nucleotide sequence: TGTGCCAGCAGCCAAGGAAAGGGGGGGCCGCGGACCGGGGAGCTGTTTTTT.

This clone was detected a few times. Here the CDR3 reads CVGRDNNYGYTF. The CDR3 DNA reads TGTGTGGGAAGGGACAATAACTATGGCTACACCTTC. This chain joins TRBV6-5 and TRBJ1-2; TRBD1 is a possible D gene (6 bases). Germline CDR1 is MNHEY and CDR2 is SVGAGI. The CDR3 totals 12 residues.